A selection of T cell receptor beta chains follows, all from one sample in a study of T cell responses to AZD1222 COVID-19 vaccine. The assay was immunoSEQ multiplex PCR, and TCRdb's table has in-frame clones only and misses some. The sample contains approximately 120,000 clones, 80% to 90% of which appear only once. The sequencing here drew on peripheral blood, taken 28 days after the second AZD1222 dose. The origin of the receptors is an adult who received the AZD1222 COVID-19 vaccine. CDR3s include the opening cysteine and the closing phenylalanine or tryptophan. A D gene is named only where the DNA matches it firmly. A row's size may be missing; if present it is once, few, many or a size class.

D gene	V gene	clone size	J gene	CDR3 DNA	CDR3 protein
-	TRBV29-1	-	TRBJ1-2	TGCAGCGTTGTTCCCGGAGGAGGAGGCGGCTACACCTTC	CSVVPGGGGGYTF
-	TRBV4-2	-	TRBJ1-4	TGTGCCAGCAGCCAAGAGGGGGGGCGCGTAACTAATGAAAAACTGTTTTTT	CASSQEGGRVTNEKLFF
-	TRBV7-9	few	TRBJ1-1	TGTGCCAGCAGGCCAAAAACAGGGTTCACTGAAGCTTTCTTT	CASRPKTGFTEAFF
-	TRBV15	once	TRBJ2-7	TGTGCCACCAGATCGGACAGATCCTCCTACGAGCAGTACTTC	CATRSDRSSYEQYF
TRBD1	TRBV28	-	TRBJ1-5	TGTGCCAGCAGGTTACCGGGACAGGGCCCCGTTCAGCCCCAGCATTTT	CASRLPGQGPVQPQHF
-	TRBV12-3/TRBV12-4	-	TRBJ1-1	TGTGCCAGCACCGCGGGACTGAACACTGAAGCTTTCTTT	CASTAGLNTEAFF
TRBD1	TRBV7-9	-	TRBJ2-7	TGTGCCAGCAGCTACAGGACAGGGCGAAACTCCTACGAGCAGTACTTC	CASSYRTGRNSYEQYF
TRBD1	TRBV9	once	TRBJ1-2	TGTGCCAGCAGCGTTTGGACAGGGGGCGACGGCTACACCTTC	CASSVWTGGDGYTF
TRBD1	TRBV7-9	-	TRBJ1-1	TGTGCCAGCAGCGACCGGACAGGGGGCTCGAGAACTGAAGCTTTCTTT	CASSDRTGGSRTEAFF
-	TRBV6-2/TRBV6-3	-	TRBJ1-3	TGTGCCAGCAGCCAGGTGGGCACCATATATTTT	CASSQVGTIYF
TRBD1	TRBV4-3	-	TRBJ1-1	TGCGCCAGCAGCCAAGGAGGGACAGTACAGTACACTGAAGCTTTCTTT	CASSQGGTVQYTEAFF
TRBD1	TRBV19	-	TRBJ1-2	TGTGCCAGTAGCAGGACAGGGAGCTATGGCTACACCTTC	CASSRTGSYGYTF
-	TRBV18	-	TRBJ2-1	TGTGCCAGCTCACCACGAGCTCCGGACGGACCAAACAATGAGCAGTTCTTC	CASSPRAPDGPNNEQFF
-	TRBV2	few	TRBJ2-3	TGTGCCAGCAGCACCTCCCGGGATTCCAGCACAGATACGCAGTATTTT	CASSTSRDSSTDTQYF
-	TRBV2	-	TRBJ1-6	TGTGCCAGCAGTCGATTGGGACCTAATTCACCCCTCCACTTT	CASSRLGPNSPLHF
-	TRBV10-3	-	TRBJ1-1	TGTGCCATCAGTCCAGAGAACACTGAAGCTTTCTTT	CAISPENTEAFF
-	TRBV7-6	-	TRBJ2-2	TGTGCCAGCAGCTTAAACTTACAGGGGAACACCGGGGAGCTGTTTTTT	CASSLNLQGNTGELFF
TRBD2	TRBV7-2	-	TRBJ2-3	TGTGCCAGCAGCTTATTGGTTCTAGCGGGGGGCCGCACAGATACGCAGTATTTT	CASSLLVLAGGRTDTQYF
-	TRBV7-9	once	TRBJ2-5	TGTGCCAGCAACCCCCCTAAAGGGGAGACCCAGTACTTC	CASNPPKGETQYF
-	TRBV5-6	-	TRBJ1-2	TGTGCCAGCAGCTTATATGGGGCGACCTCTAACTATGGCTACACCTTC	CASSLYGATSNYGYTF
TRBD1	TRBV27	-	TRBJ2-7	TGTGCCAGCAGAAGCCCTAGCAGGGGGATCGAGCAGTACTTC	CASRSPSRGIEQYF
-	TRBV5-1	-	TRBJ2-1	TGCGCCAGCAGCTTCCGACAACGGGTGGGCAATGAGCAGTTCTTC	CASSFRQRVGNEQFF
-	TRBV5-4	-	TRBJ2-2	TGTGCCTCTACCCGGGGGAGGGGGACCGGGGAGCTGTTTTTT	CASTRGRGTGELFF
TRBD2	TRBV3-1/TRBV3-2	-	TRBJ2-5	TGTGCCAGCAGCCACTCCCTGGGACTAGCGGGGGAGACCCAGTACTTC	CASSHSLGLAGETQYF
TRBD1	TRBV5-5	-	TRBJ1-2	TGTGCCAGCAGCTTGGTTGGGACAGGAGCTAACTATGGCTACACCTTC	CASSLVGTGANYGYTF
-	TRBV28	few	TRBJ1-5	TGTGCCAGCTCAGGGGTGGTTGAGCCCCAGCATTTT	CASSGVVEPQHF
TRBD1	TRBV3-1/TRBV3-2	few	TRBJ1-1	TGTGCCAGCAGCCCCACGGGCCCCACAGGGGTAAACACTGAAGCTTTCTTT	CASSPTGPTGVNTEAFF
-	TRBV14	-	TRBJ2-7	TGTGCCAGCAGCCAAGTCGCAGGGGCCTACGAGCAGTACTTC	CASSQVAGAYEQYF
-	TRBV9	-	TRBJ2-7	TGTGCCAGCAGCGTAGGGCGGGGTTCTTACGAGCAGTACTTC	CASSVGRGSYEQYF
-	TRBV18	-	TRBJ2-6	TGTGCCAGCTCACCGTTAAGGGACTCTGGGGCCAACGTCCTGACTTTC	CASSPLRDSGANVLTF
TRBD1	TRBV5-8	-	TRBJ1-1	TGTGCCAGCAACGACGACAGGGGGCGAAAGAACACTGAAGCTTTCTTT	CASNDDRGRKNTEAFF
TRBD1	TRBV19	few	TRBJ2-2	TGTGCCAGTAGTGAGAGGGGGCGCAGCACCGGGGAGCTGTTTTTT	CASSERGRSTGELFF
-	TRBV5-6	-	TRBJ1-2	TGTGCCAGCAGCCCCTCCCGGGGGTCTAACTATGGCTACACCTTC	CASSPSRGSNYGYTF
-	TRBV7-2	-	TRBJ1-3	TGTGCCAGCAGCGGATTCGCCGACTCTGGAAACACCATATATTTT	CASSGFADSGNTIYF
-	TRBV19	once	TRBJ1-1	TGTGCCAGTAGTTTCTCTGGGGCGAGTGAAGCTTTCTTT	CASSFSGASEAFF
-	TRBV9	-	TRBJ1-6	TGTGCCAGCAGCGCCGGGGTGTACGAAGGTTCACCCCTCCACTTT	CASSAGVYEGSPLHF